This T cell receptor (beta chain) was retrieved from a study of blood T cell repertoires in COVID-19. Repertoires were generated with immunoSEQ multiplex PCR, while TCRdb's copy carries only in-frame clones and drops some. In the table there are approximately 160,000 clones, over 70% of which are singletons. Germline values: CDR1 MNHNS, CDR2 SASEGT. The junction had 9 bases not matched to a gene; V was cut back by 0 bases and J by 2 bases. The CDR3 consists of 17 residues. This sequence was found in a man in his sixties or seventies with acute or convalescent COVID-19. The sequenced sample was peripheral blood. The chain employs TRBV6-1 and TRBJ2-7; 8 bases fit TRBD2. The CDR3: CASSEALSGGDPYEQYF. The CDR3 nucleotides read TGTGCCAGCAGTGAAGCGCTTTCGGGGGGGGACCCCTACGAGCAGTACTTC.